The TCR beta chain under discussion was sequenced for a study of blood T cell repertoires in COVID-19 (dated by TCRdb to 2018 to 2020). About the full investigation: The collaborator samples originated in the United States, Italy and Spain and spanned the acute and convalescent phases of COVID-19. The material from the prospective study consisted of cDNA or gDNA derived from T cells, B-cell-depleted T cells, or PBMCs. The dataset comprised deeply sampled blood TCRbeta repertoires from subjects exposed to, actively infected with, or recovered from COVID-19. The repertoires were released in a freely available public database intended as a resource for research on the immune response to SARS-CoV-2. The samples were drawn from the first 160 participants of the ongoing ImmuneRACE study and from 950 to 1,500 subjects provided by 6 global collaborators. Nearly every sample came with metadata listing a de-identified subject ID, COVID-19 status, age in years and sex. Where available, HLA class I and class II types were taken from metadata supplied by the sample provider and were not determined by assay-based typing. Study-wide findings and limitations: The quantity of clinical and demographic metadata differed by source and by participant and was supplied without curation.

Whole blood was collected in K2EDTA tubes by collaborating institutions according to the institutions' own protocols. For TCRbeta analysis, collaborators shipped samples in one of three forms: frozen whole blood, isolated PBMCs, or DNA extracted from either of those sample types. Notes on this clone: Its cognate antigen has yet to be identified. Qualities for individual bases were not recorded, and no much larger clone is one base off.

The junction carries 10 bases between V and J, which are trimmed by 4 bases and 3 bases respectively. CDR3 length: 13 amino acids, cysteine to phenylalanine. Here the CDR3 DNA is all that survives: 39 bases in frame from base 1. The germline V gene (reference sequence) sets CDR1 to SGHNT and CDR2 to YYREEE. TCRbeta CDR3 regions were amplified from genomic DNA using the immunoSEQ Assay, a bias-controlled multiplex PCR. Regarding the original processing steps: Within the assay, amplification of reference gene primers was used to estimate how many nucleated cells each sample contained. To quantify the absolute abundance of each unique TCRbeta CDR3 rearrangement, sequence reads were collapsed and filtered. Productive Simpson clonality was computed per sample as the square root of Simpson's diversity index over productive rearrangements. TCRdb's version of the immuneACCESS table is confined to in-frame rearrangements and falls short of the full clone set. An unresolved V gene accounts for under half of the shortfall where checked; the remainder is of unknown origin. The DNA was the basis for D and trimming; V, J and clone size are from that table. This sample holds around 72,000 clones; about 87% were observed only once. The ten largest make up around 6.3% of the sample.

The receptor was derived from a woman aged 45-65 years with acute or convalescent COVID-19. The sample taken for sequencing was peripheral blood. The chain employs TRBV5-4 and TRBJ2-5, with TRBD2 perhaps the D gene, on 5 matching bases. The CDR3 has the sequence CASSAGREETQYF. The DNA sequence is given as TGTGCCAGCAGCGCTGGGCGGGAAGAGACCCAGTACTTC.